The source of this T cell receptor (beta chain) is a study of blood T cell repertoires in COVID-19. Clones were read by immunoSEQ multiplex PCR, and TCRdb kept only the in-frame ones, dropping some. The data contain about 120,000 clones, just over 70% of them singletons. The junction had 6 bases not matched to a gene; V was cut back by 1 base and J by 4 bases. Looked up from germline, CDR1 is SGHAT and CDR2 is FQNNGV. This CDR3 comprises 16 residues. The sequenced sample was peripheral blood. This clonotype was sampled from a human donor with acute or convalescent COVID-19. The donor label of this sample is uncertain. This chain connects TRBV11-2 to TRBJ2-5; 10 bases are shared with TRBD1. Here the CDR3 reads CASSLGGTGAGETQYF. The CDR3, as DNA: TGTGCCAGCAGCTTAGGGGGGACAGGGGCGGGAGAGACCCAGTACTTC.